This T cell receptor beta chain was captured by sequencing in a study of blood T cell repertoires in COVID-19. As for the study in general: Sites in the United States, Italy and Spain provided acute and convalescent COVID-19 samples. The analysed material was cDNA or gDNA that came from T cells, B-cell-depleted T cells, or PBMCs.

TCRdb keeps only in-frame clones here, not all; method: immunoSEQ multiplex PCR. The sample lists a few hundred thousand clones; approximately 86% were seen once. This CDR3 has 15 amino acids. Germline assignment: CDR1 SGHTS and CDR2 YDEGEE. Trimming removed 2 bases from V and 8 bases from J, with 16 bases in between. This sequence originates from a woman between 70 and 85 years old with COVID-19, enrolled during active disease. Sequences were obtained from peripheral blood. This sequence joins TRBV5-8 and TRBJ1-4; the D gene is possibly TRBD1 (5 bases). The CDR3 DNA reads TGTGCCAGCAGCTTAAAGGGGAGGCTGGGAGAAAAACTGTTTTTT. Translating it yields CASSLKGRLGEKLFF.